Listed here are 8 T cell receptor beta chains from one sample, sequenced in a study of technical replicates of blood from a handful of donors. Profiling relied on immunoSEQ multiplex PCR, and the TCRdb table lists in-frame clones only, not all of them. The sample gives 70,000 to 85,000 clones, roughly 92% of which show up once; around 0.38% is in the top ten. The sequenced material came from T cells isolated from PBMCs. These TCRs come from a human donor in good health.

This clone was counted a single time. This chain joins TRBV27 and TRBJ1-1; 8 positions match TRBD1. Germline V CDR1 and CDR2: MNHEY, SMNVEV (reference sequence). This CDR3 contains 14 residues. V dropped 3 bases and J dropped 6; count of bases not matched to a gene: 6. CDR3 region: CASSFDRGRAEAFF. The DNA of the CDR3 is TGTGCCAGCAGTTTTGACAGGGGCCGAGCTGAAGCTTTCTTT.

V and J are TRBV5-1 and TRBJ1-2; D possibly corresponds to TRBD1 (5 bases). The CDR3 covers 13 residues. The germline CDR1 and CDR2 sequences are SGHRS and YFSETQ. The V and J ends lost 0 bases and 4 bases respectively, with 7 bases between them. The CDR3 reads CASSLGQTYGYTF. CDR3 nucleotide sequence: TGCGCCAGCAGCTTGGGACAGACCTATGGCTACACCTTC. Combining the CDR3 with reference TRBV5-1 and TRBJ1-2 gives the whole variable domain KAGVTQTPRYLIKTRGQQVTLSCSPISGHRSVSWYQQTPGQGLQFLFEYFSETQRNKGNFPGRFSGRQFSNSRSEMNVSTLELGDSALYLCASSLGQTYGYTFGSGTRLTVV.

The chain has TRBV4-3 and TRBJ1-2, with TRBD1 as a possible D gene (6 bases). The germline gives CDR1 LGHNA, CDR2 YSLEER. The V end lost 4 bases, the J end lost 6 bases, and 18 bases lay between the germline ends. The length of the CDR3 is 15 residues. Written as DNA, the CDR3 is TGCGCCAGCAGCCCGCCACTTAAGGGGGTAGATGGCTACACCTTC. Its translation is CASSPPLKGVDGYTF.

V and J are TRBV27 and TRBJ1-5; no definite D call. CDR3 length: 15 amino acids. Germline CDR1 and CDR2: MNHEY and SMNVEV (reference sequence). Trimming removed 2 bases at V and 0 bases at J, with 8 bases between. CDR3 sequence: CASSLQAYSNQPQHF. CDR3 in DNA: TGTGCCAGCAGTTTACAGGCATATAGCAATCAGCCCCAGCATTTT.

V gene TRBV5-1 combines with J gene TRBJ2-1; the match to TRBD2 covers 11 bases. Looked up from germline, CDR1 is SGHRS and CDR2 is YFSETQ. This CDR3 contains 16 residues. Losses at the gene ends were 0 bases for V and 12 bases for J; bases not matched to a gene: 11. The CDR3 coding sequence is TGCGCCAGCAGCTTGGAATCGATCGGGCTAGCGGGGGGGCAGTTCTTC. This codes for CASSLESIGLAGGQFF.

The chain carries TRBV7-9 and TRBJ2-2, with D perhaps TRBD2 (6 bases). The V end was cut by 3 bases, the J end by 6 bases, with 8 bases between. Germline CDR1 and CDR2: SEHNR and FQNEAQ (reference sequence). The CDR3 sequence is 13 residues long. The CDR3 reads CASSFGGPGELFF. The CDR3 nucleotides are TGTGCCAGCAGCTTCGGGGGACCCGGGGAGCTGTTTTTT.

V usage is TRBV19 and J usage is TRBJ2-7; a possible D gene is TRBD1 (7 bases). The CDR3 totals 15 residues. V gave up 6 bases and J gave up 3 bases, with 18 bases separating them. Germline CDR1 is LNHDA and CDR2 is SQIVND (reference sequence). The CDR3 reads CASRGGQSSYYEQYF. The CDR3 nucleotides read TGTGCCAGTAGGGGGGGACAGTCTTCCTACTACGAGCAGTACTTC.

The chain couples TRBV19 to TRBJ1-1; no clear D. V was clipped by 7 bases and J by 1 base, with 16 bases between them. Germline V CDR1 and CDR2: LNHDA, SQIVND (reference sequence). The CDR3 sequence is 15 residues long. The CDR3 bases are TGTGCCAGTAAGAAGGCGGCTTCGGGGAACACTGAAGCTTTCTTT. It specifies CASKKAASGNTEAFF.